What follows is one T cell receptor (beta chain) and its context. The table lists this clonotype with a few counts. This receptor's antigen is unknown. The sample holds no much larger clone one base away, and base qualities are not on file. These data are taken from a study of blood T cells in healthy people across ages (dated by TCRdb to between 2014 and 2017). Looking at the study overall: In model experiments, roughly one uniquely barcoded TCR beta cDNA molecule per two T cells was captured by template switching. To avoid experimental bias, donors of different ages were randomly spread across the sequencing lanes. For two donors (one aged 18 to 30 and one aged 80 or older), the study analyzed two additional independent replicas of 1 million unique cDNA reads from the same blood draw. The study measured age-related changes in TCR beta repertoire diversity using deep sequencing normalized with unique cDNA molecular identifiers. Donors were grouped into four age groups: young (average approximately 15 years), middle-aged (about 40), aged (about 60) and long-lived (about 90).

The germline V gene gives CDR1 as MDHEN and CDR2 as SYDVKM. Counted from cysteine to phenylalanine, this CDR3 has 14 amino acids. The DNA shown is the 42-base CDR3, in frame from base 1. The trim is 2 bases for V and 4 bases for J, with a gap of 11 bases between the germline ends. General findings and caveats noted by the study authors: As age increased, observed TCR beta diversity per million T cells dropped in a roughly linear way, and a significant reduction was already evident by age 40. Compared with the aged group, the long-lived group had more naive CD4+ T cells, fewer expanded clones and increased TCR diversity, suggesting age selection. Conclusive comparison of naive and antigen-experienced compartments was prevented by the profiling of bulk unsorted PBMCs. Donor CMV infection status was unknown, potentially confounding age-related changes in expanded clonotypes. There was a strong correlation between observed TCR beta diversity and the percentage of naive T cells measured by flow cytometry. Total diversity estimates from one million sequenced T cells were considered lower bounds and underestimates.

The roughly 38 donors, aged roughly 6 to 90 years, were systemically healthy Caucasian individuals from Russia. Each donor gave roughly 11 milliliters of peripheral blood, drawn into EDTA-treated Vacutainer tubes. Ficoll-Paque density-gradient centrifugation was used to isolate PBMCs, with at least 7 million obtained per sample. Total RNA was extracted from PBMCs with Trizol reagent, with at least 5 micrograms obtained per sample. For every donor, an aliquot of PBMCs went through flow cytometry to measure the percentages of naive CD45RAhigh/CD27high T cells. The library was built by means of 5' RACE. Sequenced using an Illumina HiSeq 2500. A second PCR of 7 to 11 cycles was performed with a sample-barcoded 5' primer and a J-beta primer mix. Each TCR beta cDNA molecule received a unique molecular identifier from a template-switch 5' adaptor carrying 12 random nucleotides. At least 2.5 million CDR3-containing paired-end reads were obtained from each sample. First-strand cDNA was synthesized from all RNA with the Mint cDNA synthesis kit, primed by a TRBC-specific oligonucleotide. After uracil-DNA glycosylase treatment, a first 18-cycle PCR used universal primers M1SS and BC2_uni_R on all cDNA. On the study's bioinformatics: Normalization of each sample was performed by random selection of 1 million high-quality reads, each carrying a distinct molecular identifier. Instead of being binned into consensus sequences, reads that shared molecular identifiers were thrown out. CDR3 identification, clonotype clustering and error correction used MiTCR with a Q25 quality threshold and the strictest error-elimination algorithm. A nonparametric unseen species model with Euler transformation was used to estimate a lower bound on total TCR beta diversity. Clones were called with MiXCR by TCRdb after fastp trimmed the public reads at Q25, and only in-frame beta chains were retained. Each CDR3 protein gets just one entry, which takes the most common genes and DNA from the rows behind it. None of the V and J calls come from the authors' own analysis; TCRdb made them. Present in this sample are 1.5 million or so distinct CDR3 sequences, roughly two fifths of which were seen just once. The top ten clonotypes cover more than 4% of the sample.

The TCR was taken from a woman aged 18-29 years in good health. The specimen sequenced was blood. The sequence is built from TRBV28 and TRBJ1-1, with a weak D call of TRBD1 (5 bases match). The nucleotide sequence is TGTGCCAGCAGTTTAGGGGGAGTGAGCACTGAAGCTTTCTTT. It codes for CASSLGGVSTEAFF.